This T cell receptor beta chain stems from a study of blood T cell repertoires in COVID-19 (dated by TCRdb to about 2020). Background for the entire study: Samples from collaborators originated in the United States, Italy and Spain and spanned both the acute and convalescent phases of COVID-19. The material from the prospective study consisted of cDNA or gDNA derived from T cells, B-cell-depleted T cells, or PBMCs. Deeply sampled blood TCRbeta repertoires from subjects exposed to, actively infected with, or recovered from COVID-19 were included in the dataset. A freely available public database, intended as a resource for researchers studying the immune response to SARS-CoV-2, is where the repertoires were released. The samples were drawn from two sources: the first 160 participants of the ongoing ImmuneRACE study, and 1,254 subjects contributed by 6 global collaborators. Nearly every sample came with metadata listing a de-identified subject ID, COVID-19 status, age in years and sex. HLA class I and class II types, where available, came from metadata supplied by the sample provider rather than from assay-based typing.

As concerns this clone: Which antigen it targets is not known. No base quality information exists; no much larger clone differs at one position.

Whole blood was collected in K2EDTA tubes by collaborating institutions according to the institutions' own protocols. Collaborator samples were shipped for TCRbeta analysis as frozen whole blood, isolated PBMCs, or DNA extracted from either sample type. TCRbeta CDR3 regions were amplified from genomic DNA using the immunoSEQ Assay, a bias-controlled multiplex PCR. Regarding the original processing steps: The number of nucleated cells in each sample was estimated by amplification of reference gene primers within the assay. To quantify the absolute abundance of each unique TCRbeta CDR3 rearrangement, sequence reads were collapsed and filtered. For each sample, productive Simpson clonality was calculated by taking the square root of Simpson's diversity index across productive rearrangements. What TCRdb holds here is the immuneACCESS table cut down to in-frame rearrangements. Part of the clones is not present; checked against another copy, under half of the missing clones reflect an unresolved V gene, and the others are unexplained. V and J calls and clone size are copied from that table; D and trimming were computed from the DNA. This sample gives about 190,000 clones in total; around 84% of them show up just once. The biggest ten clones account for about 5% of the sample.

Cut back by 5 bases and 0 bases, the V and J ends lie 16 bases apart. Per the germline V gene (reference sequence), MNHNY is the CDR1 and SVGAGI is the CDR2. Including the terminal cysteine and phenylalanine, the CDR3 comprises 16 residues. Solely the CDR3 DNA is kept, with 48 bases framed from the first base. Broad study findings and their caveats: How much clinical and demographic metadata was included differed by source and by participant, and the metadata was provided uncurated.

This clonotype was obtained from an elderly woman with acute or convalescent COVID-19. The sample was peripheral blood. The sequence links TRBV6-6 to TRBJ1-1, with the D gene call left open. The DNA sequence reads TGTGCCAGCAGTACAGTCCCCCTGTACATGAACACTGAAGCTTTCTTT. This translates into CASSTVPLYMNTEAFF.